The T cell receptor beta chain described here comes from a study of cytomegalovirus exposure and HLA in healthy donors. Study-wide findings and caveats: Some V segments (TRBV6-2 and TRBV6-3 among them) were excluded as indistinguishable. The classifier, whose performance was assessed in both the original and validation cohorts, reportedly diagnosed cytomegalovirus status with high specificity and sensitivity. Specific recognition of CMV antigens was confirmed in vitro for a few chains (all CMV-associated).

Donors likely had unrecorded immune exposures despite being nominally healthy when sampled. It was with 60 Vbeta and 13 Jbeta primers that the PCR ran. This table comes from immunoSEQ multiplex PCR, and its TCRdb copy is limited to in-frame clones, with some not included. The sample has hundreds of thousands of clones, 76% seen once; the top ten hold 0.63%. The CDR3 is 14 amino acids. The junction had 6 bases not matched to a gene; V was cut back by 5 bases and J by 4 bases. Germline V lookup: CDR1 SGHRS, CDR2 YFSETQ. As concerns this clone: What it recognizes is unknown.

V gene TRBV5-1 combines with J gene TRBJ2-7, with TRBD1 matching over 10 bases. The TCR comes from a man younger than 35 in good health and CMV-seronegative. The sequenced sample was PBMCs. This chain's CDR3 is CASSRTGGLYEQYF. CDR3 DNA: TGCGCCAGCAGTAGGACAGGGGGACTATACGAGCAGTACTTC.